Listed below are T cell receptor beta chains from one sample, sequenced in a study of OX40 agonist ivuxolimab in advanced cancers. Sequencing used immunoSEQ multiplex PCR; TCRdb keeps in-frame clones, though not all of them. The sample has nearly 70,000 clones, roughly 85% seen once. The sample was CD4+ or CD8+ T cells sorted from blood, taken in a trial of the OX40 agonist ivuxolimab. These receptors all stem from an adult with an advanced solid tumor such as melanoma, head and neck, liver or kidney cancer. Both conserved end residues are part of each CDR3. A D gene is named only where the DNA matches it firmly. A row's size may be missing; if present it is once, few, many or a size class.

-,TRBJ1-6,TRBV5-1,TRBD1,CASSLAATGQSPLHF,TGCGCCAGCAGCTTGGCCGCGACAGGGCAGTCACCCCTCCACTTT
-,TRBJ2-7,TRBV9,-,CASSVNERTRHEQYF,TGTGCCAGCAGCGTTAACGAGCGGACCCGCCACGAGCAGTACTTC
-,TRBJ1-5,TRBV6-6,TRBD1,CASRQGQQPQHF,TGTGCCAGCAGACAGGGGCAACAGCCCCAGCATTTT
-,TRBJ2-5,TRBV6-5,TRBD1,CASSYSAGTEETQYF,TGTGCCAGCAGTTACTCCGCCGGGACAGAAGAGACCCAGTACTTC
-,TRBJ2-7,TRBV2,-,CASRDSSYEQYF,TGTGCCAGCAGGGACAGCTCCTACGAGCAGTACTTC
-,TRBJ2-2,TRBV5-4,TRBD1,CASSPDRGPNTGELFF,TGTGCCAGCAGCCCGGACAGGGGGCCGAACACCGGGGAGCTGTTTTTT
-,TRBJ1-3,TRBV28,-,CASSPQGGKFRNTIYF,TGTGCCAGCAGTCCTCAAGGAGGAAAATTTAGAAACACCATATATTTT
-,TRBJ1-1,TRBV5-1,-,CASSRQENTEAFF,TGCGCCAGCAGCCGACAGGAGAACACTGAAGCTTTCTTT
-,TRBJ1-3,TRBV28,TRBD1,CASSTGGLGNTIYF,TGTGCCAGCAGTACAGGGGGATTAGGGAACACCATATATTTT
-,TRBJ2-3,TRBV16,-,CASSLNRGPTDTQYF,TGTGCCAGCAGCCTTAACCGGGGTCCCACAGATACGCAGTATTTT
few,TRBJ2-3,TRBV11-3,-,CASSRRAGGTDTQYF,TGTGCCAGCAGCCGTCGGGCAGGGGGCACAGATACGCAGTATTTT
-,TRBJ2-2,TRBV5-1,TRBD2,CASSLGSGNLNTGELFF,TGCGCCAGCAGCTTGGGTAGCGGGAACCTGAACACCGGGGAGCTGTTTTTT
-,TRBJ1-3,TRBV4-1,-,CASSLISAGGSGNTIYF,TGCGCCAGCAGCCTTATCTCCGCCGGGGGCTCTGGAAACACCATATATTTT
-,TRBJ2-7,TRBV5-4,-,CASTPIGGLSSYEQYF,TGTGCCAGCACTCCTATCGGGGGCCTGAGCTCCTACGAGCAGTACTTC
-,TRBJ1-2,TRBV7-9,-,CASSLPQANYGYTF,TGTGCCAGCAGCTTACCTCAGGCTAACTATGGCTACACCTTC
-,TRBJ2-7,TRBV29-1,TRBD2,CSVEGGGGYEQYF,TGCAGCGTTGAAGGCGGGGGAGGCTACGAGCAGTACTTC
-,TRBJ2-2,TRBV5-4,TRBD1,CASSPDRGLSTGELFF,TGTGCCAGCAGCCCCGACAGGGGGCTAAGCACCGGGGAGCTGTTTTTT
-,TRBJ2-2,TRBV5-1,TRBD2,CASSLGTTSTGELFF,TGCGCCAGCAGCTTAGGGACTACAAGCACCGGGGAGCTGTTTTTT
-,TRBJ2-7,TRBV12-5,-,CASGSTQSEQYF,TGTGCTAGTGGTTCGACTCAGTCGGAGCAGTACTTC
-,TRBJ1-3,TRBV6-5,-,CASSNGDSGNTIYF,TGTGCCAGCAGTAACGGGGACTCTGGAAACACCATATATTTT
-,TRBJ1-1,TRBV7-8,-,CASSSEGGNTEAFF,TGTGCCAGCAGCTCCGAGGGGGGGAACACTGAAGCTTTCTTT
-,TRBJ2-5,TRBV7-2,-,CASSSTRGETQYF,TGTGCCAGCAGCTCGACTAGGGGAGAGACCCAGTACTTC
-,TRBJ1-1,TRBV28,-,CASSLGLTEAFF,TGTGCCAGCAGTTTGGGGCTTACTGAAGCTTTCTTT
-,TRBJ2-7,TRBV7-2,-,CASSWLGQTYEQYF,TGTGCCAGCAGCTGGTTGGGACAAACTTACGAGCAGTACTTC
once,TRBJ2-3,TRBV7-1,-,CASSSSLGTDTQYF,TGTGCCAGCAGCTCTTCTCTAGGAACAGATACGCAGTATTTT
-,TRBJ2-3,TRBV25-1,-,CASSELGGSDTQYF,TGTGCCAGCAGTGAATTGGGGGGCTCGGATACGCAGTATTTT
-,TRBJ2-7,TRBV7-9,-,CASSPQGGFYEQYF,TGTGCCAGCAGCCCCCAAGGGGGTTTCTACGAGCAGTACTTC
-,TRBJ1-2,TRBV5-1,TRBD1,CASSLTGGEEGYGYTF,TGCGCCAGCAGCTTGACAGGGGGCGAAGAGGGTTATGGCTACACCTTC
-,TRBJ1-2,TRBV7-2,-,CASSLGSGYGYTF,TGTGCCAGCAGCTTAGGGAGTGGCTATGGCTACACCTTC
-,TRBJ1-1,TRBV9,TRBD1,CASSVDGTGATEAFF,TGTGCCAGCAGCGTAGACGGGACAGGGGCCACTGAAGCTTTCTTT
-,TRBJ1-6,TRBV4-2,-,CASSRRLGQDNSPLHF,TGTGCCAGCAGCCGGAGGCTGGGGCAGGATAATTCACCCCTCCACTTT
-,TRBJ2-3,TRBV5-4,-,CASSLEGTDTQYF,TGTGCCAGCAGCTTGGAGGGCACAGATACGCAGTATTTT
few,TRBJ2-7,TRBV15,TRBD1,CATSRGDSNYEQYF,TGTGCCACCAGCAGAGGGGACAGCAACTACGAGCAGTACTTC
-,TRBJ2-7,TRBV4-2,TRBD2,CASSQGRLADGYEQYF,TGTGCCAGCAGCCAAGGGAGACTAGCGGATGGCTACGAGCAGTACTTC
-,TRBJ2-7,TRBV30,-,CAWSPGITPGDEQYF,TGTGCCTGGAGCCCGGGGATTACGCCTGGAGACGAGCAGTACTTC